The 5 T cell receptor beta chains below were found in one sample sequenced in a study of PD-L1 blockade in urothelial cancer. TCRdb keeps only in-frame clones here, not all; method: immunoSEQ multiplex PCR. Of 70,000 to 75,000 clones in the sample, around 84% were seen once. Time point meaning: pretreatment peripheral blood. Sequencing was performed on PBMCs, taken around atezolizumab (anti-PD-L1) treatment. The receptor source for this set is a woman between 65 and 79 years old with urothelial cancer.

The V and J genes are TRBV28 and TRBJ1-2, with 9 bases lining up with TRBD1. The CDR3 spans 12 residues. J gave up 5 bases and V 11 bases, and 6 bases lay outside the gene matches. From germline, CDR1 is MDHEN and CDR2 SYDVKM. The CDR3 DNA reads as TGTGCCGCGGGGGACAGGGAGTATGGCTACACCTTC. Its translation: CAAGDREYGYTF.

The chain joins TRBV29-1 to TRBJ2-5; 7 positions match TRBD1. Germline assignment: CDR1 SQVTM and CDR2 ANQGSEA. V trimming: 3 bases; J trimming: 4 bases; junction bases outside the gene matches: 8. The CDR3 length is 14 residues. The CDR3 sequence is CSVDPTGVGETQYF. CDR3 DNA sequence: TGCAGCGTTGATCCAACAGGGGTAGGAGAGACCCAGTACTTC. Combining the CDR3 with reference TRBV29-1 and TRBJ2-5 gives the whole variable domain SAVISQKPSRDICQRGTSLTIQCQVDSQVTMMFWYRQQPGQSLTLIATANQGSEATYESGFVIDKFPISRPNLTFSTLTVSNMSPEDSSIYLCSVDPTGVGETQYFGPGTRLLVL.

The chain carries TRBV9 and TRBJ1-1, with D possibly matching TRBD1 (5 bases). Germline assignment: CDR1 SGDLS and CDR2 YYNGEE. The ends were cut back, 3 bases at V and 8 bases at J, with 23 bases in the middle. The CDR3 is 16 residues long. The CDR3 is CASSGEIRGRGLEAFF. The CDR3 DNA sequence: TGTGCCAGCAGCGGCGAAATAAGGGGACGGGGGTTAGAAGCTTTCTTT.

The chain combines TRBV5-1 with TRBJ2-1, with 8 bases identical to TRBD2. The V gene end was trimmed by 0 bases and the J gene end by 2 bases; junction bases not matched to a gene: 4. Germline CDR1 is SGHRS and CDR2 is YFSETQ. This CDR3 spans 16 amino acids. The CDR3 loop reads CASSLVGGGTYNEQFF. In DNA form, the CDR3 reads TGCGCCAGCAGCTTGGTCGGGGGGGGTACCTACAATGAGCAGTTCTTC. Looking up the rest from reference TRBV5-1 and TRBJ2-1 gives the full variable domain: KAGVTQTPRYLIKTRGQQVTLSCSPISGHRSVSWYQQTPGQGLQFLFEYFSETQRNKGNFPGRFSGRQFSNSRSEMNVSTLELGDSALYLCASSLVGGGTYNEQFFGPGTRLTVL.

This clone was found once. The rearrangement links TRBV6-5 to TRBJ2-7, with 8 bases lining up with TRBD2. Trimming at V came to 6 bases and at J to 4 bases, leaving 11 bases not matched to a gene. Per the germline V gene, CDR1 is MNHEY and CDR2 is SVGAGI. The length of the CDR3 is 15 residues. The CDR3 loop is CASSPRWGGRYEQYF. CDR3 nucleotide sequence: TGTGCCAGCAGCCCCAGGTGGGGCGGGAGGTACGAGCAGTACTTC.